This record covers a single T cell receptor (beta chain). Its recognized antigen is unknown. Within one base of it there is no much larger clone, and no base qualities were kept. Library generation was performed with the immunoSEQ multiplex PCR assay. The source is immuneACCESS, and TCRdb retained only in-frame sequences with V and J called. Part of the clones is not carried over; for the studies checked, unresolved V genes explain less than half of this, and the remainder is unexplained. For this sample the table gives around 140,000 clones, of which 85% to 90% were detected only once. The ten largest clones add up to roughly 8% of the sample. This sample stems from a study of control samples from healthy donors and cancer patients (dated by TCRdb to about 2020). V is cut by 0 bases and J by 6 bases, and the space between the germline ends is 8 bases. Including the terminal cysteine and phenylalanine, the CDR3 comprises 13 residues. The sequence is cut down to CDR3 DNA, 39 bases in frame from base 1. The germline V gene encodes CDR1 MNHEY and CDR2 SMNVEV (reference sequence).

The rearranged chain carries TRBV27 and TRBJ1-2; the D gene assignment is ambiguous. The sequence was obtained from a man aged 50 to 60 with head and neck cancer. The sample taken for sequencing was PBMCs. The DNA sequence follows: TGTGCCAGCAGTTTATCGGGTCTAAATGGCTACACCTTC. Protein translation: CASSLSGLNGYTF.